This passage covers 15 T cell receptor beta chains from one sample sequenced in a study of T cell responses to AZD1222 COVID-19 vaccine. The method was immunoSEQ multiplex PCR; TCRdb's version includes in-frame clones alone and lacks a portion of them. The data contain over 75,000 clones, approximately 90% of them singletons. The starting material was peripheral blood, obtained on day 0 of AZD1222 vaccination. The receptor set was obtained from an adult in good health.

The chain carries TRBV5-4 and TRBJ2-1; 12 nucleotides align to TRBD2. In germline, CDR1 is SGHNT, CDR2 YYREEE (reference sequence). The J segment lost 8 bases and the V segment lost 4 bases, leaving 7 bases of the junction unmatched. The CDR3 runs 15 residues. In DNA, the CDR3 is TGTGCCAGCAGCCCCTGGACTAGCGGGGCCTATGAGCAGTTCTTC. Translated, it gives CASSPWTSGAYEQFF.

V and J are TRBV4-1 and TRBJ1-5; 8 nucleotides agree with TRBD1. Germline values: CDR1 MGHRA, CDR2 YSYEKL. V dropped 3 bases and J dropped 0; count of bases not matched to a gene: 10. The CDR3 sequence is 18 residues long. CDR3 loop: CASSQEFGTGPSNQPQHF. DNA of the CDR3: TGCGCCAGCAGCCAGGAGTTCGGGACAGGTCCTAGCAATCAGCCCCAGCATTTT.

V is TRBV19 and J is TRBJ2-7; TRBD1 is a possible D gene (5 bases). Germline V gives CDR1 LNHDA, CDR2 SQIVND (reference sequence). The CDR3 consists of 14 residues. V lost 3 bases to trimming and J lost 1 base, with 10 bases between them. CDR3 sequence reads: CASSIGYRSYEQYF. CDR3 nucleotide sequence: TGTGCCAGTAGTATTGGGTACAGGTCCTACGAGCAGTACTTC. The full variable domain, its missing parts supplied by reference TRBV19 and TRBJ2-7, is DGGITQSPKYLFRKEGQNVTLSCEQNLNHDAMYWYRQDPGQGLRLIYYSQIVNDFQKGDIAEGYSVSREKKESFPLTVTSAQKNPTAFYLCASSIGYRSYEQYFGPGTRLTVT.

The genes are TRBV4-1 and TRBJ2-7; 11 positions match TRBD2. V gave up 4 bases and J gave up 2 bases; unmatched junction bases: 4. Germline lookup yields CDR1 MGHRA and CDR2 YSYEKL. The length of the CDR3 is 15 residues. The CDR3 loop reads CASSLSGRVAYEQYF. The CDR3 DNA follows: TGCGCCAGCAGCCTTAGCGGGAGGGTAGCCTACGAGCAGTACTTC.

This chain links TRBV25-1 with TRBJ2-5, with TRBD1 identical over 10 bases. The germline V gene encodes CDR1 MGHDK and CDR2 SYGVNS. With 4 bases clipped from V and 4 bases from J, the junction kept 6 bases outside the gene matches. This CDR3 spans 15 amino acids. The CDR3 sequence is CASSAVGQGIETQYF. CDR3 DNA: TGTGCCAGCAGTGCCGTGGGACAGGGGATAGAGACCCAGTACTTC. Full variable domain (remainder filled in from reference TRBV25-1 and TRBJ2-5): EADIYQTPRYLVIGTGKKITLECSQTMGHDKMYWYQQDPGMELHLIHYSYGVNSTEKGDLSSESTVSRIRTEHFPLTLESARPSHTSQYLCASSAVGQGIETQYFGPGTRLLVL.

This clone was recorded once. CDR3 loop: CASRDRSLPFGNEQYF. The DNA of the CDR3 is TGTGCCAGCAGGGACAGGAGTCTCCCCTTTGGGAACGAGCAGTACTTC. The chain carries TRBV25-1 and TRBJ2-7; 7 bases fit TRBD1. After removal of 6 bases from V and 5 bases from J, the junction contained 16 bases not matched to a gene. Germline CDR1 is MGHDK and CDR2 is SYGVNS. CDR3 length equals 16 residues.

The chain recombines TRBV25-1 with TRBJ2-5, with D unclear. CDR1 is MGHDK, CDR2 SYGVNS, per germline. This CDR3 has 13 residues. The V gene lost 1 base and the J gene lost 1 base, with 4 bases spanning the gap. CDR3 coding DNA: TGTGCCAGCAGTGAATTTGTCCAAGAGACCCAGTACTTC. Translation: CASSEFVQETQYF.

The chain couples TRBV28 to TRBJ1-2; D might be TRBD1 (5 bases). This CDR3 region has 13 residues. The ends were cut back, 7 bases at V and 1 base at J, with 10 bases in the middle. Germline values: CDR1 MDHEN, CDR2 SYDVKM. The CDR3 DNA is TGTGCCAGCAACCCGACAGATAACTATGGCTACACCTTC. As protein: CASNPTDNYGYTF.

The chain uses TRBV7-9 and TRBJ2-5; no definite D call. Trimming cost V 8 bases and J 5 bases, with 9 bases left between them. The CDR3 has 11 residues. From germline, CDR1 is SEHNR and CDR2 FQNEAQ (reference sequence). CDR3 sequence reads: CASAKLETQYF. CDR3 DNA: TGTGCCAGCGCCAAGTTGGAGACCCAGTACTTC.

CDR3 DNA sequence: TGCGCCAGCAGTACCGGACAGGGGAGATACGAGCAGTACTTC. This translates into CASSTGQGRYEQYF. The V gene is TRBV5-1, the J gene TRBJ2-7; the match to TRBD1 covers 9 bases. V shed 5 bases and J 4 bases; nucleotides not matched to a gene: 7. CDR3 length: 14 residues. Germline CDR1 reads SGHRS; CDR2 reads YFSETQ.

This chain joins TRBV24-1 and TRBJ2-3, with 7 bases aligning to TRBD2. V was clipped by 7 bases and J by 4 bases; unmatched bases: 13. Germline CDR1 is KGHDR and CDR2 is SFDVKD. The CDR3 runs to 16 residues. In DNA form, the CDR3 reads TGTGCCACCAGCGGGCGGGAGAGTTTTATTCCAGATACGCAGTATTTT. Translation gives CATSGRESFIPDTQYF.

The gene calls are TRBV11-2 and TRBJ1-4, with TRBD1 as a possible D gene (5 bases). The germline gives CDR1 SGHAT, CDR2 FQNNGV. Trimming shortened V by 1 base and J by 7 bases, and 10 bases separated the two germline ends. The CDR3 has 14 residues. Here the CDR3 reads CASSLVGQSEKLFF. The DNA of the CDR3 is TGTGCCAGCAGCTTAGTGGGGCAGTCTGAAAAACTGTTTTTT.

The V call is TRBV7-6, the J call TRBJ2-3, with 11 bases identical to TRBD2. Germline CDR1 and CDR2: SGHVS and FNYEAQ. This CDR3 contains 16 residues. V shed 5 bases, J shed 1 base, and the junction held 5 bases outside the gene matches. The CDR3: CASSPRTSGRTDTQYF. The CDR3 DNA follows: TGTGCCAGCAGCCCTAGGACTAGCGGGCGCACAGATACGCAGTATTTT.

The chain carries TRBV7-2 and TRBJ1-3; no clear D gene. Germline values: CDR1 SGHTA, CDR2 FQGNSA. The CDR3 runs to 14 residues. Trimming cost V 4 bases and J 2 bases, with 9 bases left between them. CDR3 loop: CASSSDYPGNTIYF. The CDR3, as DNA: TGTGCCAGCAGCTCAGACTATCCTGGAAACACCATATATTTT.

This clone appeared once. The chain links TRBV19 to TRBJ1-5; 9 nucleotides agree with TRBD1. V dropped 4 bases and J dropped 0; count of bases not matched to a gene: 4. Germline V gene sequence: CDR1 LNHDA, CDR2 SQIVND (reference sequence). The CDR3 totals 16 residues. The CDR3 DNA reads TGTGCCAGTAGTAAAGGGACAGGGTTTAGCAATCAGCCCCAGCATTTT. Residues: CASSKGTGFSNQPQHF. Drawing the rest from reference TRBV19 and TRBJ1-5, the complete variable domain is DGGITQSPKYLFRKEGQNVTLSCEQNLNHDAMYWYRQDPGQGLRLIYYSQIVNDFQKGDIAEGYSVSREKKESFPLTVTSAQKNPTAFYLCASSKGTGFSNQPQHFGDGTRLSIL.